This TCR beta chain was sequenced during a study of blood T cell repertoires in COVID-19. This CDR3 contains 12 residues. V was pared by 4 bases and J by 9 bases, with 10 bases between. CDR1 SGHTA and CDR2 FQGTGA come from the germline V gene. Authors' data handling: Amplifying reference gene primers gave estimates of nucleated cell counts. Only in-frame clones appear in the TCRdb table, and some are missing; sequencing was by immunoSEQ multiplex PCR. V and J calls plus clone size are reproduced from that table; the DNA served to infer D and trimming. This table holds around 300,000 clones, over 75% found once.

The J gene is TRBJ2-1, the V gene TRBV7-3; D might be TRBD2 (5 bases). The sample consisted of peripheral blood. This sequence was found in a woman between 65 and 79 years old with acute or convalescent COVID-19. CDR3 loop: CASSSKRGEQFF. As DNA, the CDR3 is TGTGCCAGCAGCTCGAAACGGGGTGAGCAGTTCTTC.